This T cell receptor beta chain originates from a study of molecular identifiers for immune sequencing clone quantification. About the research overall: In the replicates, RNA derived from about 19,000 or 110,000 naive CD8 cells was divided into five parts, and four were sequenced.

Bulk TCR libraries used previously described methods and listed TCR primers. TCRdb reprocessed the PCR reads with MiXCR, giving one entry per CDR3 protein. The sample lists 45,000 to 65,000 distinct CDR3 sequences; roughly a quarter were seen once. Material for sequencing was naive CD8+ T cells from blood, with Jurkat cell RNA spiked in. Documented subset: FACS-sorted CD8+CD4-CCR7+CD45RA+ naive T cells. The sequence was obtained from a human donor in good health. Some libraries in this study had Jurkat cell RNA spiked in.

For the CDR3, the DNA is TGCGCCAGCAGCCAAGGACTAGCGGGTGCCTACGAGCAGTACTTC. This translates into CASSQGLAGAYEQYF. The chain is built from TRBV4-3 and TRBJ2-7; the match to TRBD2 covers 10 bases. J was trimmed by 2 bases and V by 1 base; bases with no gene match: 2. In germline, CDR1 is LGHNA, CDR2 YSLEER. The CDR3 totals 15 residues.